This is a list of T cell receptor beta chains from one sample in a study of CD8 T cells in Susac syndrome. One entry per CDR3 protein, called by TCRdb with MiXCR from the immunoSEQ multiplex PCR reads. Found here are about 300,000 distinct CDR3 sequences, about 91% of them singletons; the top ten hold roughly 0.064%. Sequences were obtained from CD4+ T cells from PBMCs. Receptors originate from a human donor with multiple sclerosis. Both conserved end residues are part of each CDR3. D genes are given only for firm matches. Clone size, where shown, is once, few, many, or a class for clones that have expanded.

D gene | J gene | clone size | CDR3 length | V gene | CDR3 protein | CDR3 DNA
TRBD1 | TRBJ2-2 | . | 14 | TRBV5-6 | CASSFRFRDRGLFF | TGTGCCAGCAGCTTTCGGTTCCGGGACAGGGGGCTGTTTTTT
TRBD1 | TRBJ1-2 | . | 14 | TRBV12-3/TRBV12-4 | CASSLRTGGHGYTF | TGTGCCAGCAGTTTACGGACAGGGGGTCATGGCTACACCTTC
TRBD2 | TRBJ2-7 | few | 14 | TRBV12-3/TRBV12-4 | CASSLGTTTYEQYF | TGTGCCAGCAGTCTCGGGACTACCACCTACGAGCAGTACTTC
. | TRBJ1-5 | . | 18 | TRBV10-1 | CASRGSGQLGVGNQPQHF | TGCGCCAGCAGGGGGTCGGGACAATTGGGAGTCGGCAATCAGCCCCAGCATTTT
. | TRBJ2-2 | few | 11 | TRBV2 | CASRGSGELFF | TGTGCCAGCAGAGGGTCCGGGGAGCTGTTTTTT
TRBD2 | TRBJ2-3 | . | 14 | TRBV20-1 | CSAREGLGPDTQYF | TGCAGTGCTAGAGAGGGACTAGGACCAGATACGCAGTATTTT
. | TRBJ2-3 | . | 17 | TRBV10-3 | CAISETQLEPGTDTQYF | TGTGCCATCAGTGAGACACAACTCGAGCCAGGTACAGATACGCAGTATTTT
TRBD2 | TRBJ2-5 | . | 14 | TRBV2 | CASSERTSGETQYF | TGTGCCAGCAGTGAAAGGACTAGCGGTGAGACCCAGTACTTC
. | TRBJ2-4 | . | 19 | TRBV7-9 | CASSPGLVYRAEGKNIQYF | TGTGCCAGCAGCCCCGGGCTAGTTTACCGGGCGGAAGGCAAAAACATTCAGTACTTC
TRBD1 | TRBJ2-1 | . | 14 | TRBV7-2 | CASSLSTGGNEQFF | TGTGCCAGCAGCTTATCTACAGGGGGCAATGAGCAGTTCTTC
. | TRBJ1-6 | . | 15 | TRBV7-9 | CASSLVMGARSPLHF | TGTGCCAGCAGCTTAGTGATGGGGGCGCGTTCACCCCTCCACTTT
. | TRBJ2-3 | . | 14 | TRBV7-8 | CASSLNGLGDTQYF | TGTGCCAGCAGCTTAAATGGATTGGGAGATACGCAGTATTTT
. | TRBJ1-1 | . | 14 | TRBV7-9 | CASNQDGGITEAFF | TGTGCCAGCAACCAGGACGGGGGTATCACTGAAGCTTTCTTT
. | TRBJ1-2 | . | 14 | TRBV12-3/TRBV12-4 | CASSPYQGRTGYTF | TGTGCCAGCAGCCCATACCAGGGTCGGACTGGCTACACCTTC
TRBD2 | TRBJ2-5 | . | 13 | TRBV18 | CASSPLPGGGQYF | TGTGCCAGCTCACCACTCCCGGGAGGCGGCCAGTACTTC
. | TRBJ2-5 | . | 17 | TRBV9 | CASSVGYGGAYQETQYF | TGTGCCAGCAGCGTAGGATACGGCGGGGCCTACCAAGAGACCCAGTACTTC
TRBD1 | TRBJ2-1 | few | 14 | TRBV7-9 | CASSSDRGGNEQFF | TGTGCCAGCAGCTCGGACAGGGGAGGCAATGAGCAGTTCTTC
TRBD2 | TRBJ2-3 | . | 17 | TRBV6-5 | CASSYRRTAGSTDTQYF | TGTGCCAGCAGCTACCGGCGAACAGCGGGAAGCACAGATACGCAGTATTTT
. | TRBJ1-5 | . | 15 | TRBV4-1 | CASSQEGRSSQPQHF | TGCGCCAGCAGCCAAGAGGGGCGTTCTTCCCAGCCCCAGCATTTT
. | TRBJ2-2 | . | 16 | TRBV7-8 | CASSLVEGKNTGELFF | TGTGCCAGCAGCTTAGTGGAAGGAAAAAACACCGGGGAGCTGTTTTTT
. | TRBJ1-1 | . | 13 | TRBV7-9 | CASSTQANTEAFF | TGTGCCAGCAGCACCCAGGCGAACACTGAAGCTTTCTTT
. | TRBJ2-5 | . | 15 | TRBV18 | CASSPQHRGQETQYF | TGTGCCAGCTCCCCCCAGCATCGGGGTCAAGAGACCCAGTACTTC
. | TRBJ1-2 | once | 13 | TRBV6-6 | CASTAGEIYGYTF | TGTGCCAGCACGGCAGGGGAGATCTATGGCTACACCTTC
TRBD2 | TRBJ2-1 | . | 16 | TRBV5-1 | CASSPGGLAGGNEQFF | TGCGCCAGCAGCCCTGGGGGGCTAGCGGGTGGGAATGAGCAGTTCTTC
. | TRBJ2-2 | . | 14 | TRBV7-9 | CASSPGVFTGELFF | TGTGCCAGCAGCCCGGGAGTTTTCACCGGGGAGCTGTTTTTT
. | TRBJ1-1 | few | 13 | TRBV27 | CASSFTLNTEAFF | TGTGCCAGCAGCTTTACCTTGAACACTGAAGCTTTCTTT
. | TRBJ2-1 | . | 19 | TRBV4-1 | CASSQDDGGRAGRGNEQFF | TGCGCCAGCAGCCAAGATGATGGGGGGAGGGCTGGCAGGGGAAATGAGCAGTTCTTC
. | TRBJ1-6 | . | 14 | TRBV3-1 | CASSQAGGHSPLHF | TGTGCCAGCAGCCAAGCGGGGGGCCATTCACCCCTCCACTTT
. | TRBJ1-4 | . | 14 | TRBV2 | CASRRAGPEEKLFF | TGTGCCAGCAGACGGGCGGGCCCAGAAGAAAAACTGTTTTTT
. | TRBJ2-3 | . | 15 | TRBV25-1 | CASSPPAGFTDTQYF | TGTGCCAGCAGCCCCCCGGCAGGGTTCACAGATACGCAGTATTTT
TRBD2 | TRBJ2-3 | once | 14 | TRBV6-6 | CASKASGSTDTQYF | TGTGCCAGCAAAGCTAGCGGGAGTACAGATACGCAGTATTTT
TRBD2 | TRBJ2-3 | . | 15 | TRBV13 | CASSQRTSRTDTQYF | TGTGCCAGCAGCCAACGGACTAGCCGCACAGATACGCAGTATTTT
. | TRBJ1-2 | . | 16 | TRBV23-1 | CASPHRESEDNYGYTF | TGCGCCAGCCCCCACCGGGAATCAGAAGATAACTATGGCTACACCTTC
TRBD1 | TRBJ2-2 | . | 16 | TRBV15 | CATSRWGQGVSGELFF | TGTGCCACCAGCAGATGGGGACAGGGGGTGTCCGGGGAGCTGTTTTTT
. | TRBJ1-1 | . | 13 | TRBV10-3 | CAISPGGNTEAFF | TGTGCCATCAGTCCTGGGGGGAACACTGAAGCTTTCTTT
. | TRBJ1-1 | . | 13 | TRBV5-1 | CASSPLGSQEAFF | TGCGCCAGCAGCCCCTTGGGCAGTCAAGAAGCTTTCTTT
. | TRBJ1-5 | . | 15 | TRBV11-1 | CARISGAYSNQPQHF | TGTGCCAGAATTTCTGGGGCGTATAGCAATCAGCCCCAGCATTTT